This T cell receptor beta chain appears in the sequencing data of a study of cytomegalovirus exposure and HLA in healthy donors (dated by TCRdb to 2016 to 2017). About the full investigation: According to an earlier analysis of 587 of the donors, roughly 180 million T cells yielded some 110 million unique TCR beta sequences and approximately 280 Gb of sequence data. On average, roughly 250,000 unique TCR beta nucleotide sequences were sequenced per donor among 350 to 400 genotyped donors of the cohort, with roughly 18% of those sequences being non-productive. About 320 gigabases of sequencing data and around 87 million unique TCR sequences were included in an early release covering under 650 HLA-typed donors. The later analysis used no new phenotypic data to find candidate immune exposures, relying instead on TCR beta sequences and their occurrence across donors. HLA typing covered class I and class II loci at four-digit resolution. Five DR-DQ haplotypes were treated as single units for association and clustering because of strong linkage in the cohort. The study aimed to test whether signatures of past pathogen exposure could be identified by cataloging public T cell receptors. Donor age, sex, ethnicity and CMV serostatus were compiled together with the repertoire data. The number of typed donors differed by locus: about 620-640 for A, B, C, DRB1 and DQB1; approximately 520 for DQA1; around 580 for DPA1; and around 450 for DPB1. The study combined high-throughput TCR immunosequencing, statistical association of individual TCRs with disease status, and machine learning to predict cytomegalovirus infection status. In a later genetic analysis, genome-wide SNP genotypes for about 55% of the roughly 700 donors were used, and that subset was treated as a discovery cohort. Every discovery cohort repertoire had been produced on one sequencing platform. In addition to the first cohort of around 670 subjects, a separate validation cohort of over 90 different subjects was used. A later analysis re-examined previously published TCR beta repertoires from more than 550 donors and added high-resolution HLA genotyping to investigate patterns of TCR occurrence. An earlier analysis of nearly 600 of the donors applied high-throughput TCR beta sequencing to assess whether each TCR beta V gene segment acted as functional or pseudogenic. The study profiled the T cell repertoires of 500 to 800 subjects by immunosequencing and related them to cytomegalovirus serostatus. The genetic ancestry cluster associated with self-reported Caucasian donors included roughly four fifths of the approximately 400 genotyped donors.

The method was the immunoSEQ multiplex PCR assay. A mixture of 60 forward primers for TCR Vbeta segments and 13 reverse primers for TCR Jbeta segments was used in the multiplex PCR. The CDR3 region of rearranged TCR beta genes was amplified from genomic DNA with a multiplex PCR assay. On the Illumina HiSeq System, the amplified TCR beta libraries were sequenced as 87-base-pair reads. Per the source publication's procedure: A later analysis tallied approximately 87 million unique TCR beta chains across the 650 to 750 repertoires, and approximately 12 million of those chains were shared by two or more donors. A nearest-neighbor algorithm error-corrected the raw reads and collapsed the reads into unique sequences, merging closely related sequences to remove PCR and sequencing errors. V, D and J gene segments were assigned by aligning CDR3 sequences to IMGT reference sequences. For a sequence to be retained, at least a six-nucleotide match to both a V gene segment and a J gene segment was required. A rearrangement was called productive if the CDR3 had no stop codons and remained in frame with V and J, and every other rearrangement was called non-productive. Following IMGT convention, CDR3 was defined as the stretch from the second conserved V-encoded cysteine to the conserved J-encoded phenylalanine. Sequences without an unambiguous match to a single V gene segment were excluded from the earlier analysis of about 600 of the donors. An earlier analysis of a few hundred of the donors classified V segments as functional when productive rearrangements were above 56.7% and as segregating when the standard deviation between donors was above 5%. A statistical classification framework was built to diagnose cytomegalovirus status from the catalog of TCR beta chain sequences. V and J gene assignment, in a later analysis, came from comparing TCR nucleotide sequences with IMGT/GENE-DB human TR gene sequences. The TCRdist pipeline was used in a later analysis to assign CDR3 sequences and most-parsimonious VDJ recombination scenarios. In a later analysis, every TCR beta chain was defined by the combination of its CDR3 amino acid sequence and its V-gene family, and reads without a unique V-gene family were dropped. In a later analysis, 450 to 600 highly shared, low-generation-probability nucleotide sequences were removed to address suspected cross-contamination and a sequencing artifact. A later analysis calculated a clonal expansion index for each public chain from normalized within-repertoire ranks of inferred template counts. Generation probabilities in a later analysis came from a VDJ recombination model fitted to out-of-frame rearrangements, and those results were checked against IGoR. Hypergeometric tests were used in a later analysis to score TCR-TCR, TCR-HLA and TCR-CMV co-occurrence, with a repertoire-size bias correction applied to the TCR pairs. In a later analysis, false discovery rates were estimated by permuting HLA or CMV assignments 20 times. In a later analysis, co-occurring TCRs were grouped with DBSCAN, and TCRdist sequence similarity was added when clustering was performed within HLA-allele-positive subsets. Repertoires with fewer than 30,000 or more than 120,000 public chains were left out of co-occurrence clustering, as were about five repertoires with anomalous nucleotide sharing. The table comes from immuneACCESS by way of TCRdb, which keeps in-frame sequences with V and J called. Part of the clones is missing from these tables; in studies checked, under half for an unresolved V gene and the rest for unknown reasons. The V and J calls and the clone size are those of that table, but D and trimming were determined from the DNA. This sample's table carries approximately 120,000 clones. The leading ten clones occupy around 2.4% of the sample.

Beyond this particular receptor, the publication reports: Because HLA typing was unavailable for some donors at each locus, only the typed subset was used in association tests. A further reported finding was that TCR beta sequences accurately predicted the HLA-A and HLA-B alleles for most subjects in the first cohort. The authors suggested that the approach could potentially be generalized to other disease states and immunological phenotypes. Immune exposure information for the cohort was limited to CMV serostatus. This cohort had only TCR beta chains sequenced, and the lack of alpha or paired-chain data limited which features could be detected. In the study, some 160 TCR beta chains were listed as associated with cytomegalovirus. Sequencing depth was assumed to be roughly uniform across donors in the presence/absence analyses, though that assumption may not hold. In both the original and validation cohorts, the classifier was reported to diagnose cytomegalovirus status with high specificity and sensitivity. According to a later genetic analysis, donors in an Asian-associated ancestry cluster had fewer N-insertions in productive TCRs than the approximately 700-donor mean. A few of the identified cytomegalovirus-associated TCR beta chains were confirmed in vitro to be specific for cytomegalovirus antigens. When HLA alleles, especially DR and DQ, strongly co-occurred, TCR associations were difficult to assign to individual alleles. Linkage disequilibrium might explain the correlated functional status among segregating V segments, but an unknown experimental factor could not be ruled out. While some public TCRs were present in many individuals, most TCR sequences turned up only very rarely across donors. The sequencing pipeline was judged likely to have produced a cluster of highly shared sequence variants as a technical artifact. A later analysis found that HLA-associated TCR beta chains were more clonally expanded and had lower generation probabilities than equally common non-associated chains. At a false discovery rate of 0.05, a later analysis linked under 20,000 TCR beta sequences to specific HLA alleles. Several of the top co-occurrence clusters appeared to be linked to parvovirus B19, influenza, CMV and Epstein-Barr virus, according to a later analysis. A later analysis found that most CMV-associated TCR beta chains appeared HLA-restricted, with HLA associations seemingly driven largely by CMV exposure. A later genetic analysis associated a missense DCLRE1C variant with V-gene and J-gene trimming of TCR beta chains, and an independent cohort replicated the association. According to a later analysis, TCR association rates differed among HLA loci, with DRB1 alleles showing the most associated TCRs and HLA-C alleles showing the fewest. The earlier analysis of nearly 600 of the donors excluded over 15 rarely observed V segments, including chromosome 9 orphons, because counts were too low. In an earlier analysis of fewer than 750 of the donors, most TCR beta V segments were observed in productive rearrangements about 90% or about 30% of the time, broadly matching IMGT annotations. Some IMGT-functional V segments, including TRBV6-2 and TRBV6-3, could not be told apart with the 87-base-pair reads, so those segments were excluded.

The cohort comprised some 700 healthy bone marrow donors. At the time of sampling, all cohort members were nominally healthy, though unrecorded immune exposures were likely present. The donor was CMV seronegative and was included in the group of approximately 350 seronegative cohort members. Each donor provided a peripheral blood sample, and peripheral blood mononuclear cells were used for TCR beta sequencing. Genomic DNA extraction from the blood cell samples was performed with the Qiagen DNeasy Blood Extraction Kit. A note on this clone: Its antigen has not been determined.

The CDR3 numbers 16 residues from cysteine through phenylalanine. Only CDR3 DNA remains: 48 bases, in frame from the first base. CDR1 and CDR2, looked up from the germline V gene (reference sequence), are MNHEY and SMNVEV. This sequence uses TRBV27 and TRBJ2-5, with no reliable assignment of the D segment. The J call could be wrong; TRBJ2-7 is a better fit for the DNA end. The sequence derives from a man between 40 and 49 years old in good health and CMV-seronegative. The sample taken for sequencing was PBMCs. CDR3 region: CASSSFTLPSGYEQYF. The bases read TGTGCCAGCAGTTCGTTCACTCTACCATCGGGTTACGAGCAGTACTTC.